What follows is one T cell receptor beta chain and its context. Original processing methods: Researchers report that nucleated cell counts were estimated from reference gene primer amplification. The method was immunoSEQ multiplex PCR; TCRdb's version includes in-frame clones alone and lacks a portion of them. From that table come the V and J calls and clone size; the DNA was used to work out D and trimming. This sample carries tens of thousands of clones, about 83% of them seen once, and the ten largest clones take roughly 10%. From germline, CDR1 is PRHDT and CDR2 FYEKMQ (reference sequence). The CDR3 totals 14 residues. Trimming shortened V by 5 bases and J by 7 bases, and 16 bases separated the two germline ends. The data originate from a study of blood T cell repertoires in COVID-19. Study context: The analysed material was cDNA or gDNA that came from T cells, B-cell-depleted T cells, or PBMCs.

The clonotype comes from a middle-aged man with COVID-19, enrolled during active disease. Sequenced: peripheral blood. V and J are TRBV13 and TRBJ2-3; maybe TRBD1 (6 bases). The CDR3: CASSRPQGFNTQYF. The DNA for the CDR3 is TGTGCCAGCAGCCGCCCTCAGGGGTTCAATACGCAGTATTTT.